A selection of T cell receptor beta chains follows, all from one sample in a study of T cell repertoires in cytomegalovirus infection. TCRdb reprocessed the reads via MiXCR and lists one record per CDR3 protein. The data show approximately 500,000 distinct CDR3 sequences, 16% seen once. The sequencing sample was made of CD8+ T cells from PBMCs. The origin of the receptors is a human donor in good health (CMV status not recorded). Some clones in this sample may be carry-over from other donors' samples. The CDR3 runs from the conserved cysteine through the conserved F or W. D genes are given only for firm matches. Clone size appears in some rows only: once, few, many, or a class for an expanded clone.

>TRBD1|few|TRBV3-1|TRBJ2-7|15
TGTGCCAACTCTCCCGGACAGGTCCAAAGCTACGAGCAGTACTTC
CANSPGQVQSYEQYF
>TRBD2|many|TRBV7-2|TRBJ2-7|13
TGTGCCAGCAGCTTAGGACTAGCCGGCGAGCAGTACTTC
CASSLGLAGEQYF
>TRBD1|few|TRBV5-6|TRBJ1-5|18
TGTGCCAGCAGCTTTGGACAGGGGGCTGGTTGGCCAGATCAGCCCCAGCATTTT
CASSFGQGAGWPDQPQHF
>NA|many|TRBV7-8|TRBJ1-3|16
TGTGCCAGCAGCTTAGCGCCCGAGGGCGGTGGAAACACCATATATTTT
CASSLAPEGGGNTIYF
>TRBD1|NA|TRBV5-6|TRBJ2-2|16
TGTGCCAGCAGCCAATGGGGCAGGGGGAACACCGGGGTGCTGTTTTTT
CASSQWGRGNTGVLFF
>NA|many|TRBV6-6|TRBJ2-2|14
TGTGCCAGCAGTTACTGGGGAGAAACCGGGGAGCTGTTTTTT
CASSYWGETGELFF
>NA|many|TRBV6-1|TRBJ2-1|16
TGTGCCAGCAGTGAAGGTTTTGGGCTAGCGTGGGATGAGCAGTTCTTC
CASSEGFGLAWDEQFF
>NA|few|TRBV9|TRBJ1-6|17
TGTGCCAGCAGCGCCGTCCAGAAAACTAGGGGTAATTCACCCCTCCACTTT
CASSAVQKTRGNSPLHF
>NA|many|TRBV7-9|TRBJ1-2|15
TGTGCCAGCAGCCCCCGGGATAGCCCTTACTATGGCTACACCTTC
CASSPRDSPYYGYTF
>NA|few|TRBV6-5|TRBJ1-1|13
TGTGCCAGCAGTTACGAACGGACCACTGAAGCTTTCTTT
CASSYERTTEAFF
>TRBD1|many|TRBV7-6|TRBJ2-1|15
TGTGCCAGCAGCTTAGCCCAGACAGGGTACAATGAGCAGTTCTTC
CASSLAQTGYNEQFF
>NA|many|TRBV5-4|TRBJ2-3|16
TGTGCCAGCAGCTTGAGGGCCCAGTCCCTCACAGATACGCAGTATTTT
CASSLRAQSLTDTQYF
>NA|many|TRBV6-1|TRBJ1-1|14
TGTGCCAGCAGCATGGCGGGAGAAAACACTGAAGCTTTCTTT
CASSMAGENTEAFF
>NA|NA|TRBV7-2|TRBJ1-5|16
TGTGCAAGCAGCTTAGACAGTTTCGCTTTAAATCAGCCCCAGCATTTT
CASSLDSFALNQPQHF
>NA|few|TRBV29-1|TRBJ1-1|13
TGCAGCGTTGGCCGGGAGGGGAACACTGAAGCTTTCTTT
CSVGREGNTEAFF
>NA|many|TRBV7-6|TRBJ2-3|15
TGTGCCAGCTCGTGGACTGGACGGGGAGGAGATACGCAGTATTTT
CASSWTGRGGDTQYF
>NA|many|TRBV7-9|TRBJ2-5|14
TGTGCCAGCAGCCGTCCTTTGTACCAAGAGACCCAGTACTTC
CASSRPLYQETQYF
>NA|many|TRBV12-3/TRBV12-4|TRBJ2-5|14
TGTGCCAGCAGCCCGGATACTAGTGAAGAGACCCAGTACTTC
CASSPDTSEETQYF
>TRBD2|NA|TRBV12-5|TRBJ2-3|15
TGTGCTAGTGGCCCCCCGCGGGGGGGCCCAGATACGCAGTATTTT
CASGPPRGGPDTQYF
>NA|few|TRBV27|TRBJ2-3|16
TGTGCCAGCAGTTTATTCCGAAGTAGTGGACTAGATACGCAGTATTTT
CASSLFRSSGLDTQYF
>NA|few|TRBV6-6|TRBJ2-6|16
TGTGCCAGCAGTTATGTCAGGGGCTCTGGGGCCAACGTCCTGACTTTC
CASSYVRGSGANVLTF
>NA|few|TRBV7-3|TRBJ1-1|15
TGTGCCAGCAGTCAGGGTAGGGGATTGGACACTGAAGCTTTCTTT
CASSQGRGLDTEAFF
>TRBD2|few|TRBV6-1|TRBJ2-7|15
TGTGCCAGCAGTGATAGCGGGAGTCCGTCCTACGAGCAGTACTTC
CASSDSGSPSYEQYF
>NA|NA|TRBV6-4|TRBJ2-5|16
TGTGCCAGCAGTCACGTGGACGGGTACCTCCAAGAGACCCAGTACTTC
CASSHVDGYLQETQYF
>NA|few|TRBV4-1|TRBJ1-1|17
TGCGCCAGCAGCCCTACGGAAGGGAGGGCTACTAACACTGAAGCTTTCTTT
CASSPTEGRATNTEAFF
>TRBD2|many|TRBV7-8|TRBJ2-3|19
TGTGCCAGCAGCCCCCGACTAGCGGGAGGGCCGGGTACGCCAGATACGCAGTATTTT
CASSPRLAGGPGTPDTQYF
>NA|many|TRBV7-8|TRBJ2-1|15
TGTGCCAGCAGCTTAGCCGGGACTTGGGGCAATGAGCAGTTCTTC
CASSLAGTWGNEQFF
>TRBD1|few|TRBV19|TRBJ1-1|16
TGTGCCAGTAGTACCGGACAGGTTATCATGAACACTGAAGCTTTCTTT
CASSTGQVIMNTEAFF
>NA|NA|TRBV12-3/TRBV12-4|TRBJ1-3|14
TGTGCCAGCGGGTCGGGGTGGAATGGAAACACCATATATTTT
CASGSGWNGNTIYF
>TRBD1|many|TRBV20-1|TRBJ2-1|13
TGCAGTGCTACCGGTGGACAGGGCAATGAGCAGTTCTTC
CSATGGQGNEQFF
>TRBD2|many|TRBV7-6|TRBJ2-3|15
TGTGCCAGCAGCTTTCTAGCGGAGTTCACAGATACGCAGTATTTT
CASSFLAEFTDTQYF
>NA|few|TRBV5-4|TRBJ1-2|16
TGTGCCAGCAGCTCCGGGGGTTTGGGAGTCGGCTATGGCTACACCTTC
CASSSGGLGVGYGYTF
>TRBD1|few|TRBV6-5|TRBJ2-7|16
TGTGCCAGCAGTTATTCTTCGGGACAGTCGATTTACGAGCAGTACTTC
CASSYSSGQSIYEQYF
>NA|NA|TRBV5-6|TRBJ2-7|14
TGTGCCAGCAGCTTGGCGTGGAGTGTGAACGAGCAGTACTTC
CASSLAWSVNEQYF
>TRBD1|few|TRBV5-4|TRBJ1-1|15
TGTGCCAGCAGCTTCACGACAGGGCCGAACACTGAAGCTTTCTTT
CASSFTTGPNTEAFF
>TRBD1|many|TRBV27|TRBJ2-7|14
TGTGCCAGCAGTCCGTGGACAGGGGCCTACGAGCAGTACTTC
CASSPWTGAYEQYF
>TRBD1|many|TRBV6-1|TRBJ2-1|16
TGTGCCAGCAGTTGGGAGTACAGGGGGCTATACAATGAGCAGTTCTTC
CASSWEYRGLYNEQFF
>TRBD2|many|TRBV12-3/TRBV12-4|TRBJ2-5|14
TGTGCCAGCAGTTTTCAAGCGGGAGATGGGACCCAGTACTTC
CASSFQAGDGTQYF
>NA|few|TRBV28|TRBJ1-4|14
TGTGCCAGCAGTTTGAACTTTCTTAATGAAAAACTGTTTTTT
CASSLNFLNEKLFF
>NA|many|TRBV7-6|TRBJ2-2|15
TGTGCCAGCAGCTCTTATAATGCGAACACCGGGGAGCTGTTTTTT
CASSSYNANTGELFF
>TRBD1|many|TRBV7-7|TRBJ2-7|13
TGTGCTAGCAGCCTGGACAGGGCTGACGAGCAGTACTTC
CASSLDRADEQYF